Ten or more counts support the clone carrying this T cell receptor beta chain. As yet, its antigen is unknown. Germline CDR1 reads DFQATT; CDR2 reads SNEGSKA (reference sequence). Germline trimming cut 6 bases from V and 0 bases from J; bases unmatched to any gene: 8. The CDR3 extends over 15 amino acids. Amplification from RNA transcripts yielded the TCR beta CDR3 regions. The first round was an RT-PCR with HTBI primers, and the second round was a multiplex PCR. Each CDR3 protein gets one entry after TCRdb re-called the multiplex PCR reads with MiXCR. The sample shows hundreds of thousands of distinct CDR3 sequences, approximately 21% of them seen only once. In this cohort's terms, stable hyperthyroidism meant no ophthalmopathy by 18 months of follow-up. PBMCs stemmed from around 10 ml of fresh peripheral blood. This specimen comes from a study of Graves' ophthalmopathy and Graves' hyperthyroidism. General observations from the study: A majority of expanded thyroid clonotypes exceeding 0.001 frequency were likewise present in blood.

The chain employs TRBV20-1 and TRBJ1-5; 7 nucleotides agree with TRBD1. Sequenced input: peripheral blood. This clonotype was sampled from a woman aged 18-29 years with stable Graves' hyperthyroidism. As DNA, the CDR3 is TGCAGTGCGCCACAGGGGCCCTATAGCAATCAGCCCCAGCATTTT. It yields the protein CSAPQGPYSNQPQHF.